The present TCR beta chain was sequenced within a study of cytomegalovirus exposure and HLA in healthy donors. Germline V gene data show CDR1 as SGDLS and CDR2 as YYNGEE. The V gene end was trimmed by 0 bases and the J gene end by 2 bases; junction bases not matched to a gene: 4. The CDR3 runs to 16 residues. 60 Vbeta and 13 Jbeta primers were used in PCR. Sequenced by immunoSEQ multiplex PCR; TCRdb stores in-frame clones only, minus some. Of some 120,000 clones in the sample, more than 60% were seen once. Sequencing used PBMCs. The TCR comes from a woman aged 55-75 years in good health and CMV-seropositive. The V and J genes are TRBV9 and TRBJ2-1, with 8 bases identical to TRBD2. This CDR3 reads CASSVAAGGPYNEQFF. In nucleotides, the CDR3 is TGTGCCAGCAGCGTAGCCGCGGGAGGTCCCTACAATGAGCAGTTCTTC.